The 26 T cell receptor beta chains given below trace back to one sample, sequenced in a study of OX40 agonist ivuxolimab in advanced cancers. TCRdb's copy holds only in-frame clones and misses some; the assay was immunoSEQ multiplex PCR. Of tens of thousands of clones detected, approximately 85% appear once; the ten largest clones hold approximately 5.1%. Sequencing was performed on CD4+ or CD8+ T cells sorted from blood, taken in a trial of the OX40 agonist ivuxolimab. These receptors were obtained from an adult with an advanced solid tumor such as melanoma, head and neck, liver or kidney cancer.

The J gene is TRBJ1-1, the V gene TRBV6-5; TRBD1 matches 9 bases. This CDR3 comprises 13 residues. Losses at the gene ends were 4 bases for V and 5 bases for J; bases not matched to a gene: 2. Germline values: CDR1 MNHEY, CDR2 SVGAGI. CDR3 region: CASSFDRGTEAFF. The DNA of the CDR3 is TGTGCCAGCAGTTTCGACAGGGGGACTGAAGCTTTCTTT.

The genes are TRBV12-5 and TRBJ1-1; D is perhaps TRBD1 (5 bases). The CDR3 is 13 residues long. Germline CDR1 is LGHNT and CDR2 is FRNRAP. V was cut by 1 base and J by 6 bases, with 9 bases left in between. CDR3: CASGLEQVSEAFF. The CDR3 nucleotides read TGTGCTAGTGGTTTGGAACAGGTGTCTGAAGCTTTCTTT.

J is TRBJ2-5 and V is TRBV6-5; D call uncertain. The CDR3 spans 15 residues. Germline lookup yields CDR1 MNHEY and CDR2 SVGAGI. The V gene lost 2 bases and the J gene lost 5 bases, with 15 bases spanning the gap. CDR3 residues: CASSYLGDLWETQYF. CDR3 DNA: TGTGCCAGCAGTTACCTTGGAGATTTGTGGGAGACCCAGTACTTC.

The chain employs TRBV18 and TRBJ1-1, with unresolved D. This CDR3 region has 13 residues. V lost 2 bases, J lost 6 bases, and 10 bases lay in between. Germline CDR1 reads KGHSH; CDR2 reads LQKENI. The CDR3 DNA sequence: TGTGCCAGCTCACCAGACGGGTCAGCTGAAGCTTTCTTT. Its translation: CASSPDGSAEAFF.

CDR3 DNA: TGTGCCAGCAGCGCCACCGGGGGGAGCGACACTGAAGCTTTCTTT. It specifies CASSATGGSDTEAFF. V gene TRBV7-6 combines with J gene TRBJ1-1; D is perhaps TRBD1 (5 bases). Germline CDR1 SGHVS, CDR2 FNYEAQ. V lost 5 bases, J lost 3 bases, and 16 bases lay in between. The CDR3 sequence is 15 residues long.

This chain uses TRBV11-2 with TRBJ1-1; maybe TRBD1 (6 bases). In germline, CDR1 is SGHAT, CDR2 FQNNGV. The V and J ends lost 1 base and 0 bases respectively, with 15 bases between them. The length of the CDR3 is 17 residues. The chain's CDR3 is CASSLGLRGAVNTEAFF. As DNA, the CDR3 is TGTGCCAGCAGCTTAGGCCTCCGGGGGGCGGTGAACACTGAAGCTTTCTTT.

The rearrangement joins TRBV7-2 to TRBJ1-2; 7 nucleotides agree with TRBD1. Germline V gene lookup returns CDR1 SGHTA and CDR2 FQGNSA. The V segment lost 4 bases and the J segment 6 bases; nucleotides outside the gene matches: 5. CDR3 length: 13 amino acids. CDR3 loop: CASSYRGMHGYTF. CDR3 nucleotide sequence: TGTGCCAGCAGCTACAGGGGTATGCATGGCTACACCTTC. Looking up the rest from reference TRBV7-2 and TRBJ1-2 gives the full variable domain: GAGVSQSPSNKVTEKGKDVELRCDPISGHTALYWYRQSLGQGLEFLIYFQGNSAPDKSGLPSDRFSAERTGGSVSTLTIQRTQQEDSAVYLCASSYRGMHGYTFGSGTRLTVV.

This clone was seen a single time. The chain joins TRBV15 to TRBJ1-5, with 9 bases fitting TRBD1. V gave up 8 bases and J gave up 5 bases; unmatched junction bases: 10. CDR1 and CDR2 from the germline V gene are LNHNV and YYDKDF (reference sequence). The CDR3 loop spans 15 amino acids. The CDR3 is CATRGTGSFDQPQHF. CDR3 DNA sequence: TGTGCCACCCGTGGGACAGGGTCTTTTGATCAGCCCCAGCATTTT.

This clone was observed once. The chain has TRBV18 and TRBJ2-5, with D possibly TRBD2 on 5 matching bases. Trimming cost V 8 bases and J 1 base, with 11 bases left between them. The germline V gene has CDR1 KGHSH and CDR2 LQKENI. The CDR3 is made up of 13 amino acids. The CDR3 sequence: CASAGGLQETQYF. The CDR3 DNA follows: TGTGCCAGCGCCGGAGGTCTCCAAGAGACCCAGTACTTC.

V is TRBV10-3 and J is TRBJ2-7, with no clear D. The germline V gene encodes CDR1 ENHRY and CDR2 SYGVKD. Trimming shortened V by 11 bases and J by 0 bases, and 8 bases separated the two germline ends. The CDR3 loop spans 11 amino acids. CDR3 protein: CAVGFSYEQYF. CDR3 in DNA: TGTGCCGTGGGGTTCTCCTACGAGCAGTACTTC.

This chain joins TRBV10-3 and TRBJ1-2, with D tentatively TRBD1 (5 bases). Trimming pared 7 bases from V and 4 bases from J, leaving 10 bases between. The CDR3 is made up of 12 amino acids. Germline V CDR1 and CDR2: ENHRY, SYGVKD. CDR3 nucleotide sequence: TGTGCCATCATGGGGGACCCCTATGGCTACACCTTC. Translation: CAIMGDPYGYTF.

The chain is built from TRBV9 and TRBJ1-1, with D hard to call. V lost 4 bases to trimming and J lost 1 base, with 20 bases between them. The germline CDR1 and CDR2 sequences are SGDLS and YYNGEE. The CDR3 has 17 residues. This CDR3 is CASSPLLDRVGNTEAFF. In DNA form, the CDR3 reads TGTGCCAGCAGCCCCCTTTTGGACCGCGTGGGGAACACTGAAGCTTTCTTT.

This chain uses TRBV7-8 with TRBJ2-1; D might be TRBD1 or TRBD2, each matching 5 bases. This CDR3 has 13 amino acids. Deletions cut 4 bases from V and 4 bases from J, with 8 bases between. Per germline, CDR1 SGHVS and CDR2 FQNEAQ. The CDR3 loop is CASSSGTYNEQFF. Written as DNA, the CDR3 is TGTGCCAGCAGCTCCGGGACGTACAATGAGCAGTTCTTC.

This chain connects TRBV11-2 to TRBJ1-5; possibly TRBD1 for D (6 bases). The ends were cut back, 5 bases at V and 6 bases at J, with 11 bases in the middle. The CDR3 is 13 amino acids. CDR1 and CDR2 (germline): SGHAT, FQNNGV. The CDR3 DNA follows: TGTGCCAGCAGCCAGGACAGACTTCAGCCCCAGCATTTT. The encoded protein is CASSQDRLQPQHF. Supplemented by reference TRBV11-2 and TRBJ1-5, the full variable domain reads EAGVAQSPRYKIIEKRQSVAFWCNPISGHATLYWYQQILGQGPKLLIQFQNNGVVDDSQLPKDRFSAERLKGVDSTLKIQPAKLEDSAVYLCASSQDRLQPQHFGDGTRLSIL.

CDR3 protein: CASSPNLPTGTDTQYF. In DNA form, the CDR3 reads TGTGCCAGCTCACCCAACTTACCGACAGGCACAGATACGCAGTATTTT. The rearrangement links TRBV18 to TRBJ2-3; maybe TRBD1 (5 bases). CDR3 length: 16 amino acids. Germline V gives CDR1 KGHSH, CDR2 LQKENI. V was clipped by 3 bases and J by 1 base, with 14 bases between them.

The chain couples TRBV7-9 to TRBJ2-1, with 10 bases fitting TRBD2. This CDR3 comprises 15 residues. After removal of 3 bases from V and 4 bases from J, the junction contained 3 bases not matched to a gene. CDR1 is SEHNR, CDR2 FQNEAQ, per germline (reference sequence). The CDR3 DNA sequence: TGTGCCAGCAGCTTTCGGACTAGCGGTTACAATGAGCAGTTCTTC. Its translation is CASSFRTSGYNEQFF.

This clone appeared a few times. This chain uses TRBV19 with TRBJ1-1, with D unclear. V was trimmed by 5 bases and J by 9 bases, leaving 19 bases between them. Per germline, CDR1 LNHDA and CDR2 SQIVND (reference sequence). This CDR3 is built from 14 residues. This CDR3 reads CASSSPRSRKKAFF. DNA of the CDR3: TGTGCCAGTAGTTCCCCTCGCTCACGAAAAAAAGCTTTCTTT. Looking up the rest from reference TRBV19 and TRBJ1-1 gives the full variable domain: DGGITQSPKYLFRKEGQNVTLSCEQNLNHDAMYWYRQDPGQGLRLIYYSQIVNDFQKGDIAEGYSVSREKKESFPLTVTSAQKNPTAFYLCASSSPRSRKKAFFGQGTRLTVV.

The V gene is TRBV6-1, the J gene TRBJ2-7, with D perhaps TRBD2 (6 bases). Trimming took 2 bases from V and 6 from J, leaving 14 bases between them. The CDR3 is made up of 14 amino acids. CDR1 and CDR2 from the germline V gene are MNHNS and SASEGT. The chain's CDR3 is CASSEIGWGGEQYF. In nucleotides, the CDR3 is TGTGCCAGCAGTGAAATCGGCTGGGGAGGCGAGCAGTACTTC.

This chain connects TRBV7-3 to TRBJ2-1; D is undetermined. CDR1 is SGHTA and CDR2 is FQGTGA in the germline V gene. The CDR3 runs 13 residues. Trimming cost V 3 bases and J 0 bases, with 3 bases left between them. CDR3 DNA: TGTGCCAGCAGCTTGACCTCCTACAATGAGCAGTTCTTC. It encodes CASSLTSYNEQFF.

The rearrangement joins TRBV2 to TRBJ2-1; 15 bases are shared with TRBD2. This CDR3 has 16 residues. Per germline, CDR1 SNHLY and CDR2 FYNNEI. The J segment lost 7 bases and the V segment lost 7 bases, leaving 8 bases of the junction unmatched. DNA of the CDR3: TGTGCCAGCACCCAGCAGGGACTAGCGGGAGGTAATGAGCAGTTCTTC. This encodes CASTQQGLAGGNEQFF.

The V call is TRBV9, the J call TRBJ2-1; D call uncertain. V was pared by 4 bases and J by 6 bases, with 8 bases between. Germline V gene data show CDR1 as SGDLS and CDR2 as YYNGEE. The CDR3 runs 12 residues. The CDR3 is CASSPGFNEQFF. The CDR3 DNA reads TGTGCCAGCAGCCCAGGTTTCAATGAGCAGTTCTTC.

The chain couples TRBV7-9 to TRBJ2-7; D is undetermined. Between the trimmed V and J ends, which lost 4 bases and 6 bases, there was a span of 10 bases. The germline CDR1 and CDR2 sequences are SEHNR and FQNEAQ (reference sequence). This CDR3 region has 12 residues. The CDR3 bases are TGTGCCAGCAGCTCCTCTCGAGGCGAGCAGTACTTC. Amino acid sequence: CASSSSRGEQYF.

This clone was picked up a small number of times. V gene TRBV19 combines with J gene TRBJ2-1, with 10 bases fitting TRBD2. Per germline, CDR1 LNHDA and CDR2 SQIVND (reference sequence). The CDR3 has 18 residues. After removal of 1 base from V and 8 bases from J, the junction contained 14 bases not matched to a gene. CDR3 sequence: CASSIGPSGRPSPDEQFF. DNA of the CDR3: TGTGCCAGTAGTATAGGTCCTAGCGGGAGACCGTCTCCCGATGAGCAGTTCTTC.

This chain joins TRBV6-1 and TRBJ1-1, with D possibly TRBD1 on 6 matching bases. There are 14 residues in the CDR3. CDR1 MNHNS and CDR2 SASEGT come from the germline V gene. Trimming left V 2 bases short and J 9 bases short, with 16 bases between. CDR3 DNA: TGTGCCAGCAGTGAAATAAACAGGGAAGGTAAAGCTTTCTTT. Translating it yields CASSEINREGKAFF.

The CDR3 here is CSVGGTSGRSPTDTQYF. DNA of the CDR3: TGCAGCGTGGGGGGGACTAGCGGGAGAAGCCCCACAGATACGCAGTATTTT. The V gene is TRBV29-1, the J gene TRBJ2-3; 14 bases agree with TRBD2. CDR1 is SQVTM, CDR2 ANQGSEA, per germline. Trimming cost V 6 bases and J 2 bases; bases outside gene matches: 10. The CDR3 length is 17 residues.

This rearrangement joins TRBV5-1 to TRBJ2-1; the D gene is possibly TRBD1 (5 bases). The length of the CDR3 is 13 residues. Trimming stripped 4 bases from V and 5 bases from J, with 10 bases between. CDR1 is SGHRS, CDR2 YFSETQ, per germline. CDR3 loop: CASSPDSHNEQFF. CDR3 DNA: TGCGCCAGCAGCCCCGACAGTCACAATGAGCAGTTCTTC.